Listed here are 27 T cell receptor beta chains from one sample, sequenced in a study of T-cell memory formation after mild COVID-19. TCRdb reprocessed the 5' RACE reads with MiXCR, giving one entry per CDR3 protein. The sample lists 500,000 to 650,000 distinct CDR3 sequences, less than 25% occurring once. The sequencing input was PBMCs or a T cell subset sorted from them (not recorded which). The origin of the receptors is an adult woman who had mild COVID-19 (a few samples of this study predate the infection). Cell type and time point are not known.

CDR3 in DNA: TGTGCCAGTAGTATAGAGGGGATGGGCACTGAAGCTTTCTTT. Amino acid sequence: CASSIEGMGTEAFF. This chain connects TRBV19 to TRBJ1-1; the D is unclear. V lost 0 bases and J 4 bases, leaving 9 bases between the germline ends. This CDR3 has 14 amino acids. Germline V gene data show CDR1 as LNHDA and CDR2 as SQIVND (reference sequence).

The chain combines TRBV5-1 with TRBJ2-7, with 14 bases fitting TRBD2. The CDR3 loop spans 15 amino acids. In germline, CDR1 is SGHRS, CDR2 YFSETQ. The trim removed 2 bases at V and 3 bases at J, leaving 1 base unmatched. In nucleotides, the CDR3 is TGCGCCAGCAGCTTTGGGACTAGCGGGGGCTACGAGCAGTACTTC. Its protein is CASSFGTSGGYEQYF.

This chain connects TRBV24-1 to TRBJ2-7; D uncertain. CDR3 length: 14 residues. The germline V and J ends were trimmed by 0 bases and 5 bases, with 10 bases remaining between them. Germline V gene data show CDR1 as KGHDR and CDR2 as SFDVKD. This CDR3 reads CATSDLSAPDEQYF. The DNA for the CDR3 is TGTGCCACCAGTGATTTGTCAGCCCCAGACGAGCAGTACTTC.

Details on this clonotype: A much larger clone sits a single nucleotide away, making a read error possible. This chain connects TRBV5-1 to TRBJ2-5; D remains unclear. This CDR3 is 13 amino acids long. Germline lookup yields CDR1 SGHRS and CDR2 YFSETQ. CDR3 sequence (DNA): TGCGACAGCAGCTTGGACGTTCGAGAGACCCAGTACTTC. Translating it yields CDSSLDVRETQYF.

The chain is built from TRBV6-2 or TRBV6-3 and TRBJ1-2; 7 bases match TRBD1. The CDR3 sequence is 16 residues long. V was pared by 5 bases and J by 4 bases, with 13 bases of the junction left unmatched. CDR1 MNHEY and CDR2 SVGEGT come from the germline V gene. The CDR3 spells CASSPGATGRLYGYTF. The CDR3 bases are TGTGCCAGCAGTCCGGGGGCGACAGGGCGCCTCTATGGCTACACCTTC.

The rearrangement joins TRBV12-3 or TRBV12-4 to TRBJ1-4, with D perhaps matching TRBD1 (6 bases). The length of the CDR3 is 13 residues. V was trimmed by 6 bases and J by 5 bases, leaving 10 bases between them. CDR3: CASRLRGNEKLFF. The CDR3 DNA is TGTGCCAGCAGACTCAGGGGAAATGAAAAACTGTTTTTT.

The V gene is TRBV2, the J gene TRBJ2-5; TRBD1 matches at 7 bases. This CDR3 is 15 amino acids long. Germline V gene lookup returns CDR1 SNHLY and CDR2 FYNNEI. Trimming at V came to 5 bases and at J to 2 bases, leaving 8 bases not matched to a gene. The DNA of the CDR3 is TGTGCCAGCAGTTGGTCAGGGGGTCCACAAGAGACCCAGTACTTC. This sequence encodes CASSWSGGPQETQYF.

This clonotype was seen more than once but under ten times. The chain has TRBV5-1 and TRBJ1-6; D is perhaps TRBD1 (6 bases). Trimming shortened V by 1 base and J by 9 bases, and 20 bases separated the two germline ends. Germline assignment: CDR1 SGHRS and CDR2 YFSETQ. The CDR3 has 17 amino acids. CDR3 residues: CASSLLTTREGVSPLHF. For the CDR3, the DNA is TGCGCCAGCAGCTTGTTAACCACGAGGGAGGGGGTTTCACCCCTCCACTTT. The entire variable domain, with the rest obtained from reference TRBV5-1 and TRBJ1-6, is as follows: KAGVTQTPRYLIKTRGQQVTLSCSPISGHRSVSWYQQTPGQGLQFLFEYFSETQRNKGNFPGRFSGRQFSNSRSEMNVSTLELGDSALYLCASSLLTTREGVSPLHFGNGTRLTVT.

This clonotype has more than one count but fewer than ten. This rearrangement joins TRBV5-1 to TRBJ1-2; 8 positions agree with TRBD1. The CDR3 covers 15 residues. V lost 3 bases, J lost 7 bases, and 11 bases stayed unmatched. Germline V gene data show CDR1 as SGHRS and CDR2 as YFSETQ. DNA for the CDR3: TGCGCCAGCAGCTGGCCGGGACAGGATACGAGTGGCTACACCTTC. It is translated as CASSWPGQDTSGYTF.

In this sample, this clonotype turned up a few times. This chain uses TRBV25-1 with TRBJ2-3; possible D gene TRBD2, 7 bases. Trimming shortened V by 4 bases and J by 6 bases, and 14 bases separated the two germline ends. This CDR3 is 14 amino acids long. CDR1 is MGHDK, CDR2 SYGVNS, per germline. The CDR3 region has the DNA TGTGCCAGCAGTGTGAAGGGGGGGCAGGATACGCAGTATTTT. It specifies CASSVKGGQDTQYF.

This clonotype was counted a few times. J is TRBJ2-2 and V is TRBV7-9, with D perhaps given as TRBD1 or TRBD2 (5 bases each). This CDR3 spans 17 amino acids. Germline V gene lookup returns CDR1 SEHNR and CDR2 FQNEAQ (reference sequence). V was trimmed by 5 bases and J by 5 bases, leaving 21 bases between them. CDR3 bases: TGTGCCAGCAGCGCGTCCCGGGGCCAAGTAGGGACCGGGGAGCTGTTTTTT. It yields the protein CASSASRGQVGTGELFF.

The chain has TRBV18 and TRBJ2-1; 8 bases align to TRBD1. V gave up 0 bases and J gave up 8 bases; unmatched junction bases: 3. CDR3 length equals 14 residues. Germline V lookup: CDR1 KGHSH, CDR2 LQKENI. DNA of the CDR3: TGTGCCAGCTCACCACCAACAGGGGGGCATGAGCAGTTCTTC. Translated: CASSPPTGGHEQFF.

The rearrangement joins TRBV20-1 to TRBJ2-1, with 9 nucleotides matching TRBD1. The V gene's germline CDR1 is DFQATT and CDR2 SNEGSKA (reference sequence). The junction had 7 bases not matched to a gene; V was cut back by 6 bases and J by 1 base. This CDR3 contains 15 residues. The CDR3 is CSATMTGGSYNEQFF. The CDR3 bases are TGCAGTGCCACCATGACAGGGGGTTCCTACAATGAGCAGTTCTTC.

This clonotype appeared a few times. The chain uses TRBV7-3 and TRBJ1-2, with TRBD1 identical over 9 bases. CDR1 and CDR2 (germline): SGHTA, FQGTGA. V was clipped by 3 bases and J by 4 bases; unmatched bases: 6. The CDR3 loop spans 15 amino acids. CDR3 sequence (DNA): TGTGCCAGCAGCTTGATCGGGACAGGGTTCTATGGCTACACCTTC. Its protein is CASSLIGTGFYGYTF.

The V gene is TRBV4-3, the J gene TRBJ2-5, with a tentative D call TRBD2 (6 bases). The V gene lost 1 base and the J gene lost 4 bases, with 7 bases spanning the gap. The CDR3 has 13 amino acids. CDR1 LGHNA and CDR2 YSLEER come from the germline V gene. The chain's CDR3 is CASSQAAGETQYF. For the CDR3, the DNA is TGCGCCAGCAGCCAAGCAGCGGGAGAGACCCAGTACTTC.

The chain is built from TRBV6-2 or TRBV6-3 and TRBJ1-3; the D is unclear. The germline V gene encodes CDR1 MNHEY and CDR2 SVGEGT. V lost 6 bases and J lost 0, with 6 bases in between. The CDR3 totals 13 residues. CDR3: CASRRNSGNTIYF. CDR3 nucleotides: TGTGCCAGCAGGAGGAACTCTGGAAACACCATATATTTT.

This clonotype has a handful of counts. The rearrangement uses TRBV15 and TRBJ1-5; unclear D gene. The ends were cut back, 0 bases at V and 7 bases at J, with 16 bases in the middle. CDR1 and CDR2 (germline): LNHNV, YYDKDF (reference sequence). This CDR3 is built from 16 residues. The CDR3 DNA sequence: TGTGCCACCAGCAGAGATTTCGGCGAAGGTATCCAGCCCCAGCATTTT. It is translated as CATSRDFGEGIQPQHF.

This clonotype was seen only a few times. The chain joins TRBV4-1 to TRBJ2-1, with 11 bases fitting TRBD2. The CDR3 spans 19 residues. CDR1 MGHRA and CDR2 YSYEKL come from the germline V gene. The V gene end was trimmed by 0 bases and the J gene end by 7 bases; junction bases not matched to a gene: 14. In nucleotides, the CDR3 is TGCGCCAGCAGCCAAGATCCTAGCCTACCTAGCGGGGGGTGGAATGAGCAGTTCTTC. As protein: CASSQDPSLPSGGWNEQFF.

In this sample, this clonotype turned up a few times. A read error may produce the germline difference seen at one junction end. The CDR3 sequence: CASSDSSGVYGYTF. DNA for the CDR3: TGTGCCAGCAGTGACTCGTCAGGGGTCTATGGCTACACCTTC. The chain links TRBV6-2 or TRBV6-3 to TRBJ1-2; D may be TRBD1 (6 bases). Per the germline V gene, CDR1 is MNHEY and CDR2 is SVGEGT. The length of the CDR3 is 14 residues.

The V gene is TRBV20-1, the J gene TRBJ2-1, with 8 positions matching TRBD1. The CDR3 consists of 13 residues. Looked up from germline, CDR1 is DFQATT and CDR2 is SNEGSKA (reference sequence). This CDR3 reads CRLVARGQCEQFF. In nucleotides, the CDR3 is TGCAGGCTAGTGGCCAGGGGGCAATGCGAGCAGTTCTTC.

This clonotype was found a few times. The chain recombines TRBV4-3 with TRBJ2-2; no definite D call. Germline V CDR1 and CDR2: LGHNA, YSLEER. Trimming shortened V by 0 bases and J by 6 bases, and 11 bases separated the two germline ends. The CDR3 loop spans 15 amino acids. This chain's CDR3 is CASSQDWIGSGELFF. In nucleotides, the CDR3 is TGCGCCAGCAGCCAAGATTGGATAGGTTCCGGGGAGCTGTTTTTT.

The table lists this clonotype with a few counts. The chain recombines TRBV12-3 or TRBV12-4 with TRBJ2-7, with D possibly matching TRBD1 (5 bases). Trimming took 8 bases from V and 3 from J, leaving 8 bases between them. This CDR3 comprises 11 residues. CDR3 DNA sequence: TGTGCCAGCGGGGCCTTCTACGAGCAGTACTTC. Its translation is CASGAFYEQYF.

The CDR3 reads CSAWPTDTQYF. In DNA, the CDR3 is TGCAGTGCTTGGCCGACAGATACGCAGTATTTT. This chain joins TRBV20-1 and TRBJ2-3; D gene unclear. The CDR3 is 11 residues long. V shed 5 bases and J shed 3 bases, with 6 bases lying between them. Germline V gives CDR1 DFQATT, CDR2 SNEGSKA (reference sequence).

This clonotype was seen a handful of times. The chain recombines TRBV10-3 with TRBJ2-3; 7 positions match TRBD1. With 0 bases clipped from V and 6 bases from J, the junction kept 12 bases outside the gene matches. Germline V gene data show CDR1 as ENHRY and CDR2 as SYGVKD. This CDR3 spans 17 amino acids. CDR3 residues: CAISESQIDRAADTQYF. In nucleotides, the CDR3 is TGTGCCATCAGTGAGTCCCAGATCGACAGGGCGGCGGATACGCAGTATTTT.

This clonotype occurred a few times. V and J are TRBV7-9 and TRBJ1-2; 7 nucleotides line up with TRBD1. Germline V gives CDR1 SEHNR, CDR2 FQNEAQ (reference sequence). This CDR3 region has 15 residues. J gave up 4 bases and V 5 bases, and 10 bases lay outside the gene matches. The DNA of the CDR3 is TGTGCCAGCAGCCGGGGACAGCCACCAACCTATGGCTACACCTTC. It codes for CASSRGQPPTYGYTF.

The chain joins TRBV30 to TRBJ2-1; perhaps D is TRBD1 or TRBD2 (7 bases each). V was shortened by 2 bases and J by 7 bases, with 15 bases between the two germline ends. Germline V lookup: CDR1 GTSNPN, CDR2 SVGIG (reference sequence). The CDR3 contains 14 residues. The CDR3 loop is CAWSRGREINEQFF. The CDR3, as DNA: TGTGCCTGGAGTAGGGGGCGGGAGATTAATGAGCAGTTCTTC.

This clonotype was seen more than once but under ten times. The V and J genes are TRBV7-8 and TRBJ2-7; either TRBD1 or TRBD2 may fit D (6 bases each). CDR1 and CDR2 from the germline V gene are SGHVS and FQNEAQ. The germline V and J ends were trimmed by 6 bases and 3 bases, with 21 bases remaining between them. The CDR3 is 16 residues long. The CDR3 DNA reads TGTGCCAGCAGTCCCGTAGGGGGACTCCTCTTCTACGAGCAGTACTTC. Translation: CASSPVGGLLFYEQYF.